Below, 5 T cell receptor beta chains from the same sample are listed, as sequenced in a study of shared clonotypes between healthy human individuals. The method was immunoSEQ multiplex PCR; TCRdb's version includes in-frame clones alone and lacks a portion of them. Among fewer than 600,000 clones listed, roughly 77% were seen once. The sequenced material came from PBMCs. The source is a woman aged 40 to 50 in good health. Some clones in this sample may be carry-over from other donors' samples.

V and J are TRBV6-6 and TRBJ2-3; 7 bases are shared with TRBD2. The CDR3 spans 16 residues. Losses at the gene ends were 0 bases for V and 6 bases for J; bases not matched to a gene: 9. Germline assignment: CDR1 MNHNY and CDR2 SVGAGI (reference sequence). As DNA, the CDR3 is TGTGCCAGCAGTTACTCAGGGCTAGCGGAGGGGGATACGCAGTATTTT. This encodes CASSYSGLAEGDTQYF.

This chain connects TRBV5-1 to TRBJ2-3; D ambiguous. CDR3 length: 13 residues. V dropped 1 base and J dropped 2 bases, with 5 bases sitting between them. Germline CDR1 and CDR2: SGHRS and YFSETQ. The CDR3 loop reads CASSLRDTDTQYF. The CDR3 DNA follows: TGCGCCAGCAGCTTGCGAGACACAGATACGCAGTATTTT.

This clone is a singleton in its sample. The DNA for the CDR3 is TGTGCCAGCAGCCAAGATGGACTCAACACCGGGGAGCTGTTTTTT. Amino acid sequence: CASSQDGLNTGELFF. This rearrangement joins TRBV14 to TRBJ2-2; tentative D call: TRBD2 (5 bases). Trimming cost V 0 bases and J 2 bases, with 7 bases left between them. The CDR3 loop spans 15 amino acids. Germline CDR1 and CDR2: SGHDN and FVKESK. The variable domain in full, with the rest retrieved from reference TRBV14 and TRBJ2-2, is EAGVTQFPSHSVIEKGQTVTLRCDPISGHDNLYWYRRVMGKEIKFLLHFVKESKQDESGMPNNRFLAERTGGTYSTLKVQPAELEDSGVYFCASSQDGLNTGELFFGEGSRLTVL.

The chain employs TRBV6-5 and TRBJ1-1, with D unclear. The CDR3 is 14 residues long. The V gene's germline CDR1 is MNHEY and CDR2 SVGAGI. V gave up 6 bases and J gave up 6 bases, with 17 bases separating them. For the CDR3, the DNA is TGTGCCAGCAGCTTCACATGGCCGGGTTCTGAAGCTTTCTTT. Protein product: CASSFTWPGSEAFF.

The CDR3 region is CASTHGTAFGNTIYF. DNA for the CDR3: TGTGCCAGCACCCACGGGACAGCTTTTGGAAACACCATATATTTT. V and J are TRBV28 and TRBJ1-3, with 7 bases matching TRBD1. Trimming cost V 7 bases and J 3 bases; bases outside gene matches: 9. Germline lookup yields CDR1 MDHEN and CDR2 SYDVKM. CDR3 length equals 15 residues.